The 15 T cell receptor beta chains in this list originate from one sample, sequenced in a study of naive and memory T cell subsets (dated by TCRdb to the late 2010s). A robust, sensitive protocol for the amplification, sequencing and analysis of TCRs was described in the study, in which 3' ligation of a UMI-containing oligonucleotide to TCR cDNA was used. Library creation used 5' RACE. The data were produced on an Illumina MiSeq. The ligated cDNA was amplified by four rounds of PCR, in which nested alpha and beta constant region primers were used together with the SP2 primer. The public reads were reanalyzed by TCRdb: fastp trimming at Q25, MiXCR alignment, in-frame beta chains only. Rows matching on CDR3 protein sequence are summarized as one entry with the most common DNA and genes. The table for this sample lists 45,000 to 55,000 distinct CDR3 sequences; about 4.4% of them were counted only once. The top ten clonotypes cover more than 0.75% of the sample.

Source of these receptors: a female donor in good health.

This clonotype came up many times. This chain joins TRBV3-1 and TRBJ1-1; 10 bases map to TRBD1. CDR3 length: 15 residues. Trimming at V came to 3 bases and at J to 6 bases, leaving 7 bases not matched to a gene. CDR1 and CDR2 (germline): LGHDT, YNNKEL (reference sequence). In DNA form, the CDR3 reads TGTGCCAGCAGCCAGCCCGGGACAGGGGTCGCTGAAGCTTTCTTT. Protein sequence: CASSQPGTGVAEAFF.

This clonotype was found many times. V is TRBV6-5 and J is TRBJ2-3, with D hard to call. Between the trimmed V and J ends, which lost 0 bases and 3 bases, there was a span of 10 bases. The CDR3 contains 15 residues. Germline V gene data show CDR1 as MNHEY and CDR2 as SVGAGI. The CDR3 region has the DNA TGTGCCAGCAGTTACTCGATCCTACAGACAGATACGCAGTATTTT. Translating it yields CASSYSILQTDTQYF.

This clonotype has at least ten counts. The chain has TRBV20-1 and TRBJ2-1, with D unclear. V was clipped by 7 bases and J by 7 bases, with 11 bases between them. In germline, CDR1 is DFQATT, CDR2 SNEGSKA (reference sequence). The CDR3 totals 11 residues. CDR3 loop: CSEKGGNEQFF. The DNA for the CDR3 is TGCAGTGAGAAAGGTGGAAATGAGCAGTTCTTC.

Ten or more counts support this clonotype. The rearrangement links TRBV7-3 to TRBJ1-1, with D maybe TRBD1 (5 bases). Germline V gene data show CDR1 as SGHTA and CDR2 as FQGTGA. This CDR3 is 13 amino acids long. V lost 4 bases to trimming and J lost 7 bases, with 13 bases between them. The CDR3 coding sequence is TGTGCCAGCAGCTCGGCAGGGTTTGGTGAAGCTTTCTTT. It translates to CASSSAGFGEAFF.

This clonotype was found many times. The chain links TRBV14 to TRBJ2-7, with D unclear. Germline CDR1 reads SGHDN; CDR2 reads FVKESK. V lost 1 base to trimming and J lost 5 bases, with 6 bases between them. The CDR3 contains 12 residues. CDR3 in DNA: TGTGCCAGCAGCCAAGGGCTGAACGAGCAGTACTTC. It translates to CASSQGLNEQYF. The variable domain in full, with the rest retrieved from reference TRBV14 and TRBJ2-7, is EAGVTQFPSHSVIEKGQTVTLRCDPISGHDNLYWYRRVMGKEIKFLLHFVKESKQDESGMPNNRFLAERTGGTYSTLKVQPAELEDSGVYFCASSQGLNEQYFGPGTRLTVT.

V and J are TRBV6-4 and TRBJ2-2; TRBD2 aligns across 9 bases. The germline V gene has CDR1 MRHNA and CDR2 SNTAGT. The V and J ends lost 6 bases and 8 bases, in that order; junction bases with no gene match: 10. The CDR3 is made up of 15 amino acids. CDR3 bases: TGTGCCAGCAGACCTTTAGCGGGAGATACTGGGGAGCTGTTTTTT. It encodes CASRPLAGDTGELFF.

This chain connects TRBV11-2 to TRBJ2-1; TRBD2 agrees at 10 bases. The germline V gene has CDR1 SGHAT and CDR2 FQNNGV. This CDR3 is built from 16 residues. J was trimmed by 4 bases and V by 5 bases; bases with no gene match: 8. CDR3 protein: CASSPSGRALYNEQFF. In DNA, the CDR3 is TGTGCCAGCAGCCCGAGCGGGAGGGCCCTTTACAATGAGCAGTTCTTC.

A few counts support this clonotype. The V and J genes are TRBV7-6 and TRBJ1-4; no clear D. V gave up 4 bases and J gave up 7 bases, with 13 bases separating them. From germline, CDR1 is SGHVS and CDR2 FNYEAQ. The CDR3 is made up of 14 amino acids. The CDR3 is CASSSAGLAEKLFF. CDR3 DNA sequence: TGTGCCAGCAGCTCGGCGGGGTTAGCTGAAAAACTGTTTTTT.

This clonotype was seen ten or more times. The chain recombines TRBV28 with TRBJ2-7; 9 bases map to TRBD1. The CDR3 is made up of 13 amino acids. J lost 5 bases, V lost 8 bases, and 7 bases had no gene match. Germline CDR1 is MDHEN and CDR2 is SYDVKM. DNA for the CDR3: TGTGCCAGCCCGGGACAGGGTACTGACGAGCAGTACTTC. Its protein is CASPGQGTDEQYF.

This clonotype was observed at least ten times. The genes are TRBV4-3 and TRBJ1-3; unclear D gene. The CDR3 consists of 15 residues. Germline CDR1 and CDR2: LGHNA and YSLEER. With 1 base removed from V and 0 bases from J, the gap between germline ends came to 7 bases. The CDR3 sequence: CASSQVAVSGNTIYF. The CDR3 DNA follows: TGCGCCAGCAGCCAAGTTGCGGTCTCTGGAAACACCATATATTTT.

This clonotype appeared many times. V is TRBV29-1 and J is TRBJ1-1; D is ambiguous. From germline, CDR1 is SQVTM and CDR2 ANQGSEA. V was clipped by 2 bases and J by 2 bases, with 12 bases between them. CDR3 length: 14 amino acids. The CDR3, as DNA: TGCAGCGTTGAACTAGCGACGGGAAACACTGAAGCTTTCTTT. This codes for CSVELATGNTEAFF. The full variable domain, its missing parts supplied by reference TRBV29-1 and TRBJ1-1, is SAVISQKPSRDICQRGTSLTIQCQVDSQVTMMFWYRQQPGQSLTLIATANQGSEATYESGFVIDKFPISRPNLTFSTLTVSNMSPEDSSIYLCSVELATGNTEAFFGQGTRLTVV.

Ten or more counts support this clonotype. This chain links TRBV28 with TRBJ2-1, with a possible D match to TRBD2 (6 bases). CDR1 and CDR2 (germline): MDHEN, SYDVKM. With 5 bases removed from V and 4 bases from J, the gap between germline ends came to 9 bases. This CDR3 spans 13 amino acids. The CDR3 bases are TGTGCCAGCAGTCTGGGACTGTACAATGAGCAGTTCTTC. Translating gives CASSLGLYNEQFF. Combining the CDR3 with reference TRBV28 and TRBJ2-1 gives the whole variable domain DVKVTQSSRYLVKRTGEKVFLECVQDMDHENMFWYRQDPGLGLRLIYFSYDVKMKEKGDIPEGYSVSREKKERFSLILESASTNQTSMYLCASSLGLYNEQFFGPGTRLTVL.

This clonotype has at least ten counts. This chain uses TRBV4-1 with TRBJ2-7; D is possibly TRBD1 or TRBD2 (5 bases each). V dropped 4 bases and J dropped 3 bases, with 13 bases sitting between them. The CDR3 contains 14 residues. Per germline, CDR1 MGHRA and CDR2 YSYEKL. Here the CDR3 reads CASSLRDEYYEQYF. The CDR3 DNA sequence: TGCGCCAGCAGCCTCCGGGACGAATACTACGAGCAGTACTTC.

This clonotype was counted at least ten times. The genes are TRBV30 and TRBJ2-1, with TRBD2 as a possible D gene (6 bases). The CDR3 runs 11 residues. The V end lost 3 bases, the J end lost 11 bases, and 11 bases lay between the germline ends. CDR1 is GTSNPN, CDR2 SVGIG, per germline (reference sequence). The CDR3 sequence is CAWRASAQQFF. The DNA of the CDR3 is TGTGCCTGGAGGGCTAGCGCCCAGCAGTTCTTC.

The table lists this clonotype with many counts. The V and J genes are TRBV5-4 and TRBJ2-2; D call uncertain. Germline V gene data show CDR1 as SGHNT and CDR2 as YYREEE (reference sequence). V was trimmed by 0 bases and J by 4 bases, leaving 7 bases between them. The CDR3 sequence is 14 residues long. CDR3 DNA sequence: TGTGCCAGCAGCTTGGAATTTGCCACCGGGGAGCTGTTTTTT. Translating gives CASSLEFATGELFF.